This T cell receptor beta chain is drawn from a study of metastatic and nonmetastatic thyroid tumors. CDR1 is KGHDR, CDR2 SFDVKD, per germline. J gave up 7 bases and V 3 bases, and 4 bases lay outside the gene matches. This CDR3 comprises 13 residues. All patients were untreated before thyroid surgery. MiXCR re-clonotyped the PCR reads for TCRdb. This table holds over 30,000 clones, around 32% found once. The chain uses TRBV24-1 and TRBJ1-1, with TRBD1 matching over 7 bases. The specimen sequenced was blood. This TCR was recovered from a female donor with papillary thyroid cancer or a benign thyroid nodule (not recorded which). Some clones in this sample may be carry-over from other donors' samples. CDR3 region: CATSDGTAYEAFF. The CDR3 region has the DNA TGTGCCACCAGTGATGGGACAGCTTATGAAGCTTTCTTT.